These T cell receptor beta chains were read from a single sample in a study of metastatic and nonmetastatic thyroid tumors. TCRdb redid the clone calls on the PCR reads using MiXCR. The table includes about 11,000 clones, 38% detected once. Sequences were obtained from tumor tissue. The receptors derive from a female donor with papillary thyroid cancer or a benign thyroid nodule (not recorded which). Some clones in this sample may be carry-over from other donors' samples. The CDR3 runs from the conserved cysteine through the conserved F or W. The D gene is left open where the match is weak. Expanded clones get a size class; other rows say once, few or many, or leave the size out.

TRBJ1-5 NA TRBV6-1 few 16 TGTGCCAGCAGTGAAGCAGGGGGATTTAGCAATCAGCCCCAGCATTTT CASSEAGGFSNQPQHF
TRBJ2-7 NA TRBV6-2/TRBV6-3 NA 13 TGTGCCAGCAGTAGGGACGGGGCCTACGAGCAGTACTTC CASSRDGAYEQYF
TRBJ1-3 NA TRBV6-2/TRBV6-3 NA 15 TGTGCCAGCAGTTACTCATGGACAGCTGGAAACACCATATATTTT CASSYSWTAGNTIYF
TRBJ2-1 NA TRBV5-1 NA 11 TGCGCCAGCAGCTTGCGGAATGAGCAGTTCTTC CASSLRNEQFF
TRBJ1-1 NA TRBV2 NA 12 TGTGCCAGCTGGAAGGGGGGGACTGAAGCTTTCTTT CASWKGGTEAFF
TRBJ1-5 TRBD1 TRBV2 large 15 TGTGCCAGCAGTGATGGGCAGGGGGCCTATCAGCCCCAGCATTTT CASSDGQGAYQPQHF
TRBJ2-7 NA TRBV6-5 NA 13 TGTGCCAGCAGTTATACAGGGCCGGGCGAGCAGTACTTC CASSYTGPGEQYF
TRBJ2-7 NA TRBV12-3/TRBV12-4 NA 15 TGTGCCAGCAGTTTAGGAAATTATGGGGTCTACGAGCAGTACTTC CASSLGNYGVYEQYF
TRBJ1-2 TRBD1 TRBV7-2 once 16 TGTGCCAGCAGCTTAACGACAGGGGGCTTTCGGTATGGCTACACCTTC CASSLTTGGFRYGYTF
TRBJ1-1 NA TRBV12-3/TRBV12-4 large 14 TGTGCCAGCAGGGCGGGACAACGGAACACTGAAGCTTTCTTT CASRAGQRNTEAFF
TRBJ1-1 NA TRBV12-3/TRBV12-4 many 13 TGTGCCAGCAGTTTAAGTAGCCTGGCTGAAGCTTTCTTT CASSLSSLAEAFF
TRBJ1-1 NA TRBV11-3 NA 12 TGTGCCAGCAGCCCTACCTCCACTGAAGCTTTCTTT CASSPTSTEAFF
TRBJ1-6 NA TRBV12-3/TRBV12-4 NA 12 TGTGCCAGCAGTTTAGCAAGGGGGGCCCTCCACTTT CASSLARGALHF
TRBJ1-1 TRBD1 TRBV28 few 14 TGTGCCAGCAGATCAAACAGGGGAAGGACTGAAGCTTTCTTT CASRSNRGRTEAFF
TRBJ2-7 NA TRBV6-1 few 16 TGTGCCAGCAGCACGACCCCCGGGACACGGTCCTACGAGCAGTACTTC CASSTTPGTRSYEQYF
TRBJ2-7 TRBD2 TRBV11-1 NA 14 TGTGCCAGCAGCTTAAGCGGGAGCTCCTACGAGCAGTACTTC CASSLSGSSYEQYF